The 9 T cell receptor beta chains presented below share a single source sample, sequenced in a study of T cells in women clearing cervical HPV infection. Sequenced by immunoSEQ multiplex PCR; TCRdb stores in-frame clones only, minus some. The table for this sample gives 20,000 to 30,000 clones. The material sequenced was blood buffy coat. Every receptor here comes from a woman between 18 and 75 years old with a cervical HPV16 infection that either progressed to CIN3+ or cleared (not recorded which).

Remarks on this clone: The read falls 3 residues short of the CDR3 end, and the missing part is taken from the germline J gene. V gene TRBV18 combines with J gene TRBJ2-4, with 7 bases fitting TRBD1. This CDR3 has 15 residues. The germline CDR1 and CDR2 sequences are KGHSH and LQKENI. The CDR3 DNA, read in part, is TGTGCCAGCTCACCGGACAGGCAAATCGGTCATGGT. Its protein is CASSPDRQIGHG. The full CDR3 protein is CASSPDRQIGHGQYF.

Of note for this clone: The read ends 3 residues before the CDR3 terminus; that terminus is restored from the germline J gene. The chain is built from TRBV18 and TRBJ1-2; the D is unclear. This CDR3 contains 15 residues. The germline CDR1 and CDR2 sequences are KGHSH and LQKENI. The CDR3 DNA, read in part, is TGTGCCAGCTCGCCAAAAGCGGGAGAGCCATACGAC. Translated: CASSPKAGEPYD. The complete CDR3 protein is CASSPKAGEPYDYTF.

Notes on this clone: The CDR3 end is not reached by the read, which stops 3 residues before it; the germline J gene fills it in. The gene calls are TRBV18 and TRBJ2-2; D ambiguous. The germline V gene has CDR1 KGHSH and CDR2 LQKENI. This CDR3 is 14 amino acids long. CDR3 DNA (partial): TGTGCCAGCTCGGTAACCACAACTAATGAAAAG. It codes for CASSVTTTNEK. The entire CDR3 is CASSVTTTNEKLFF.

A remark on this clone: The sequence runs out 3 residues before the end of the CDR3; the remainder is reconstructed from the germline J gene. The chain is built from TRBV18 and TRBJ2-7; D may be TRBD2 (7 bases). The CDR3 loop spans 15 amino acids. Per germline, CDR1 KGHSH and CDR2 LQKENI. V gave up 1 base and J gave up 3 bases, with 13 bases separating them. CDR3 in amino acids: CASSPRAGGHYEQYF. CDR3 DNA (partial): TGTGCCAGCTCACCACGAGCCGGGGGGCACTACGAG. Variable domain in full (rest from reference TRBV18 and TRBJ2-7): NAGVMQNPRHLVRRRGQEARLRCSPMKGHSHVYWYRQLPEEGLKFMVYLQKENIIDESGMPKERFSAEFPKEGPSILRIQQVVRGDSAAYFCASSPRAGGHYEQYFGPGTRLTVT.

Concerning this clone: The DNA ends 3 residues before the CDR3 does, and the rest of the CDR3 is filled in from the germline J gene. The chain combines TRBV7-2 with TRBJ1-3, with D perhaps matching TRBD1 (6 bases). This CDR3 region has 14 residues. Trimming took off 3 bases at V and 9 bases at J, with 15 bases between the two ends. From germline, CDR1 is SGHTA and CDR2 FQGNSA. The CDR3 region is CASSFRGGLGTIYF. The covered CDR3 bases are TGTGCCAGCAGCTTTAGGGGGGGTTTAGGCACC.

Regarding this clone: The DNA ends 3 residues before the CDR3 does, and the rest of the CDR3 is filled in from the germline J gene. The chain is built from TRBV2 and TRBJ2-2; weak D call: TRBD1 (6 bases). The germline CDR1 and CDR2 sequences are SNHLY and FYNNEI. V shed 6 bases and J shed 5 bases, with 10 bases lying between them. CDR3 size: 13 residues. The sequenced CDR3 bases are TGTGCCAGCAGGGGCAGGGGTACCGGGGAG. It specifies CASRGRGTGE. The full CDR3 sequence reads CASRGRGTGELFF. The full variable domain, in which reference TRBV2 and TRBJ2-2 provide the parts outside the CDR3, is EPEVTQTPSHQVTQMGQEVILRCVPISNHLYFYWYRQILGQKVEFLVSFYNNEISEKSEIFDDQFSVERPDGSNFTLKIRSTKLEDSAMYFCASRGRGTGELFFGEGSRLTVL.

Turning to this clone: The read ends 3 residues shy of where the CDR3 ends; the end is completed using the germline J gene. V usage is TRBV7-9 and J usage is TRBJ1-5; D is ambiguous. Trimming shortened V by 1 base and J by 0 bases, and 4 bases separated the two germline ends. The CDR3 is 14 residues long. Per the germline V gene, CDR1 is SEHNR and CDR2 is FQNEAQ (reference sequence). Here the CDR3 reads CASSLGNSNQPQHF. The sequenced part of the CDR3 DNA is TGTGCCAGCAGCTTAGGTAATAGCAATCAGCCC.

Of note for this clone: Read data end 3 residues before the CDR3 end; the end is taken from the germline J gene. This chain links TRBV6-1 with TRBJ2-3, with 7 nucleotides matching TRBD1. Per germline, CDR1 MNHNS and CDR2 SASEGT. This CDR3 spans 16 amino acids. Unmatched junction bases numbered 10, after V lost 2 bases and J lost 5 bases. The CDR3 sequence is CASSELEGAQGDTQYF. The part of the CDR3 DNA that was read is TGTGCCAGCAGTGAACTTGAGGGGGCGCAGGGAGATACG.

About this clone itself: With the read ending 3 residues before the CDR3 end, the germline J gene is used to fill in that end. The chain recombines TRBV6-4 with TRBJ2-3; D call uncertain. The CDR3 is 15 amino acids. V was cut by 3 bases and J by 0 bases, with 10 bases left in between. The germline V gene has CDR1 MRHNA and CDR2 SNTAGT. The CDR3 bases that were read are TGTGCCAGCAGTGAAAGGGCTTCTAGCACAGATACG. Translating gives CASSERASSTDT. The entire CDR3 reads CASSERASSTDTQYF.